Following are 11 T cell receptor beta chains from one sample sequenced in a study of blood T cell repertoires in COVID-19. Sequenced by immunoSEQ multiplex PCR; TCRdb stores in-frame clones only, minus some. The repertoire has hundreds of thousands of clones, around 89% of them found once; the top ten carry about 1.5%. Sequenced sample: PBMCs or T cells enriched from blood (not recorded which). These receptors originate from a woman between 18 and 29 years old with acute COVID-19.

A note on this clone: Other DNA sequences in this sample translate to the same CDR3. The chain uses TRBV19 and TRBJ1-5; D gene unclear. The ends were cut back, 3 bases at V and 0 bases at J, with 9 bases in the middle. The CDR3 spans 15 residues. Germline assignment: CDR1 LNHDA and CDR2 SQIVND (reference sequence). Here the CDR3 reads CASSIFGYSNQPQHF. In DNA, the CDR3 is TGTGCCAGTAGTATTTTCGGTTATAGCAATCAGCCCCAGCATTTT.

The chain employs TRBV5-1 and TRBJ1-2, with D tentatively TRBD1 (6 bases). V lost 1 base, J lost 0 bases, and 16 bases lay in between. The CDR3 sequence is 17 residues long. Germline-derived CDR1 and CDR2 are SGHRS and YFSETQ. The CDR3 coding sequence is TGCGCCAGCAGCTTGTGGAAAAAAGGGGGTACTAACTATGGCTACACCTTC. This sequence encodes CASSLWKKGGTNYGYTF. The complete variable domain, with remaining parts taken from reference TRBV5-1 and TRBJ1-2, reads KAGVTQTPRYLIKTRGQQVTLSCSPISGHRSVSWYQQTPGQGLQFLFEYFSETQRNKGNFPGRFSGRQFSNSRSEMNVSTLELGDSALYLCASSLWKKGGTNYGYTFGSGTRLTVV.

On this clone: Distinct nucleotide sequences in the sample also encode this CDR3. The J gene is TRBJ2-1, the V gene TRBV5-4; 7 bases align to TRBD2. Per germline, CDR1 SGHNT and CDR2 YYREEE (reference sequence). V shed 2 bases, J shed 2 bases, and the junction held 4 bases outside the gene matches. There are 15 residues in the CDR3. The CDR3: CASSFGGRAYNEQFF. As DNA, the CDR3 is TGTGCCAGCAGCTTCGGCGGGAGAGCCTACAATGAGCAGTTCTTC.

The gene calls are TRBV5-4 and TRBJ2-7; no clear D gene. The CDR3 consists of 16 residues. Germline CDR1 and CDR2: SGHNT and YYREEE (reference sequence). The ends were cut back, 1 base at V and 5 bases at J, with 19 bases in the middle. CDR3 nucleotide sequence: TGTGCCAGCAGCTTGTTTGGGTCCCTGGAGAGTCACGAGCAGTACTTC. Translating it yields CASSLFGSLESHEQYF.

The CDR3 reads CATSRDGVGRVSDEQFF. The CDR3 nucleotides read TGTGCCACCAGCAGAGATGGCGTGGGCAGGGTTTCGGATGAGCAGTTCTTC. This chain uses TRBV15 with TRBJ2-1; D perhaps matches TRBD1 (5 bases). V gave up 0 bases and J gave up 8 bases, with 20 bases separating them. CDR1 and CDR2 (germline): LNHNV, YYDKDF (reference sequence). The CDR3 runs 17 residues. Complete variable domain (other parts from reference TRBV15 and TRBJ2-1): DAMVIQNPRYQVTQFGKPVTLSCSQTLNHNVMYWYQQKSSQAPKLLFHYYDKDFNNEADTPDNFQSRRPNTSFCFLDIRSPGLGDTAMYLCATSRDGVGRVSDEQFFGPGTRLTVL.

CDR3: CASSLKGAEFF. CDR3 sequence (DNA): TGTGCCAGCAGCTTAAAGGGGGCGGAGTTCTTC. The genes are TRBV7-9 and TRBJ2-1; 7 bases are shared with TRBD1. The junction had 3 bases not matched to a gene; V was cut back by 2 bases and J by 14 bases. Germline V lookup: CDR1 SEHNR, CDR2 FQNEAQ (reference sequence). The CDR3 is 11 amino acids.

This chain connects TRBV4-1 to TRBJ2-1; 9 bases align to TRBD1. Germline CDR1 and CDR2: MGHRA and YSYEKL. Unmatched junction bases numbered 6, after V lost 2 bases and J lost 4 bases. The CDR3 covers 16 residues. The CDR3 DNA reads as TGCGCCAGCAGCCAAACCGGGACAGGGTCGTACAATGAGCAGTTCTTC. This translates into CASSQTGTGSYNEQFF.

The chain employs TRBV14 and TRBJ2-1; possibly TRBD1 for D (6 bases). Trimming pared 3 bases from V and 6 bases from J, leaving 15 bases between. The CDR3 is 15 amino acids. CDR1 is SGHDN, CDR2 FVKESK, per germline. The CDR3 DNA sequence: TGTGCCAGCAGCCACAGGGGCCGCCCCGGCAATGAGCAGTTCTTC. Residues: CASSHRGRPGNEQFF. The complete variable domain, with remaining parts taken from reference TRBV14 and TRBJ2-1, reads EAGVTQFPSHSVIEKGQTVTLRCDPISGHDNLYWYRRVMGKEIKFLLHFVKESKQDESGMPNNRFLAERTGGTYSTLKVQPAELEDSGVYFCASSHRGRPGNEQFFGPGTRLTVL.

This chain connects TRBV4-2 to TRBJ2-7, with a weak D call TRBD2 (6 bases). The germline CDR1 and CDR2 sequences are LGHNA and YNFKEQ. V was pared by 1 base and J by 0 bases, with 10 bases between. CDR3 size: 15 residues. CDR3 nucleotide sequence: TGTGCCAGCAGCCAAGGAAGCGGGCCCTCCTACGAGCAGTACTTC. It encodes CASSQGSGPSYEQYF.

V gene TRBV6-5 combines with J gene TRBJ2-7; the match to TRBD1 covers 7 bases. The J segment lost 3 bases and the V segment lost 7 bases, leaving 6 bases of the junction unmatched. The germline V gene has CDR1 MNHEY and CDR2 SVGAGI. The CDR3 extends over 13 amino acids. CDR3 DNA: TGTGCCAGCAACCCGACAGGGAACTACGAGCAGTACTTC. Protein: CASNPTGNYEQYF.

V usage is TRBV28 and J usage is TRBJ2-1; TRBD2 matches 8 bases. Per the germline V gene, CDR1 is MDHEN and CDR2 is SYDVKM. The CDR3 loop spans 15 amino acids. J lost 6 bases, V lost 6 bases, and 10 bases had no gene match. The CDR3 reads CASRRGVAGTNEQFF. Written as DNA, the CDR3 is TGTGCCAGCAGGAGAGGGGTAGCGGGAACCAATGAGCAGTTCTTC.